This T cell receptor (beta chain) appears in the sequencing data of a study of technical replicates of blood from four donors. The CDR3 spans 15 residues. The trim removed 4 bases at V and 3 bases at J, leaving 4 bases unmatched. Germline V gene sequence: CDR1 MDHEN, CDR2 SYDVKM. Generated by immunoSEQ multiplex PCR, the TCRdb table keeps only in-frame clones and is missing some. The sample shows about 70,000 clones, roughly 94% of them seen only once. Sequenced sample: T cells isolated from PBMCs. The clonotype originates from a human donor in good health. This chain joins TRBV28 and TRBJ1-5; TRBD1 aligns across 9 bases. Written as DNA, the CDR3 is TGTGCCAGCAGTTCACGGGACAGGGACAATCAGCCCCAGCATTTT. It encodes CASSSRDRDNQPQHF.